The T cell receptor (beta chain) under discussion was sequenced for a study of Ad26.COV2.S vaccination and SARS-CoV-2 variants. Trimming took 0 bases from V and 11 from J; bases not matched to a gene: 10. CDR1 LGHNT and CDR2 FRNRAP come from the germline V gene. CDR3 length: 15 amino acids. Treatment here: over 15 received Ad26.COV2.S at low or high dose, single or two shots; several received placebo; per-sample allocation not given. Specimens were obtained on day 63 following the first vaccine or placebo injection. Profiling relied on immunoSEQ multiplex PCR, and the TCRdb table lists in-frame clones only, not all of them. The sample has fewer than 800,000 clones, about 89% seen once.

The specimen comprised peripheral blood, sampled in a trial of Ad26.COV2.S vaccine versus placebo. The V call is TRBV12-5, the J call TRBJ1-1, with 9 bases lining up with TRBD1. The TCR was taken from a person between 18 and 65 years old who received the Ad26.COV2.S COVID-19 vaccine or a placebo. The CDR3 loop is CASGLVRQGGAVAFF. DNA of the CDR3: TGTGCTAGTGGTTTGGTACGACAGGGGGGGGCTGTGGCTTTCTTT.